The 17 T cell receptor beta chains below all came from one sample that was sequenced in a study of CD8 T cells in ankylosing spondylitis. TCRdb re-called the 5' RACE reads through MiXCR, storing one row per CDR3 protein. Of about 35,000 distinct CDR3 sequences in the sample, 10% were seen once. The sequenced sample was blood, either unsorted or a sorted T cell fraction (not recorded which). These TCRs come from a male donor with ankylosing spondylitis or in good health (not recorded which).

This clonotype showed up many times. The CDR3 here is CASRPGLDMNTEAFF. CDR3 in DNA: TGTGCCAGCAGACCCGGACTCGATATGAACACTGAAGCTTTCTTT. The J gene is TRBJ1-1, the V gene TRBV6-2 or TRBV6-3; D gene unclear. Germline V gives CDR1 MNHEY, CDR2 SVGEGT. The CDR3 is made up of 15 amino acids. Between the trimmed V and J ends, which lost 6 bases and 0 bases, there was a span of 14 bases.

The chain carries TRBV4-1 and TRBJ2-2, with D possibly matching TRBD2 (5 bases). The CDR3 extends over 17 amino acids. The V gene lost 0 bases and the J gene lost 8 bases, with 19 bases spanning the gap. Germline assignment: CDR1 MGHRA and CDR2 YSYEKL. This CDR3 is CASSQDRLAGVGGELFF. CDR3 nucleotides: TGCGCCAGCAGCCAAGATCGCCTAGCCGGGGTAGGGGGGGAGCTGTTTTTT.

V gene TRBV5-4 combines with J gene TRBJ2-4; 8 nucleotides agree with TRBD2. CDR3 length equals 22 residues. CDR1 and CDR2 (germline): SGHNT, YYREEE (reference sequence). V dropped 0 bases and J dropped 0; count of bases not matched to a gene: 20. Here the CDR3 reads CASSLVARIPLSGSIAKNIQYF. CDR3 DNA sequence: TGTGCCAGCAGCTTGGTCGCCAGGATACCTCTAAGCGGGAGTATAGCCAAAAACATTCAGTACTTC.

Ten or more counts support this clonotype. The chain recombines TRBV4-2 with TRBJ2-1, with 12 bases that match TRBD2. The V segment lost 4 bases and the J segment 0 bases; nucleotides outside the gene matches: 4. The CDR3 contains 17 residues. Looked up from germline, CDR1 is LGHNA and CDR2 is YNFKEQ. The CDR3 reads CASSRSTSGSSYNEQFF. CDR3 DNA sequence: TGTGCCAGCAGCCGGTCGACTAGCGGGAGCTCCTACAATGAGCAGTTCTTC.

This clonotype was detected many times. The chain uses TRBV5-1 and TRBJ1-1; possibly TRBD1 for D (5 bases). Trimming shortened V by 5 bases and J by 1 base, and 12 bases separated the two germline ends. Germline-derived CDR1 and CDR2 are SGHRS and YFSETQ. CDR3 length: 14 amino acids. CDR3 region: CASREGQQNTEAFF. The CDR3 nucleotides are TGCGCCAGCAGGGAGGGGCAGCAGAACACTGAAGCTTTCTTT. The entire variable domain, with the rest obtained from reference TRBV5-1 and TRBJ1-1, is as follows: KAGVTQTPRYLIKTRGQQVTLSCSPISGHRSVSWYQQTPGQGLQFLFEYFSETQRNKGNFPGRFSGRQFSNSRSEMNVSTLELGDSALYLCASREGQQNTEAFFGQGTRLTVV.

As to this clonotype: One end of the junction varies from germline; a read error may be responsible. This chain links TRBV4-3 with TRBJ2-1; no definite D call. This CDR3 is built from 17 residues. CDR1 is LGHNA, CDR2 YSLEER, per germline. CDR3 sequence: CASSQDLTVAAYNDQFF. In DNA, the CDR3 is TGCGCCAGCAGCCAAGATCTTACGGTTGCAGCCTACAATGATCAGTTCTTC.

This clonotype was recorded many times. The chain uses TRBV24-1 and TRBJ2-2; D gene uncertain. Between the trimmed V and J ends, which lost 4 bases and 2 bases, there was a span of 4 bases. This CDR3 contains 13 residues. CDR1 is KGHDR, CDR2 SFDVKD, per germline. CDR3 DNA: TGTGCCACCAGTGAAGGAAACACCGGGGAGCTGTTTTTT. It specifies CATSEGNTGELFF.

In this sample, this clonotype is medium-sized. V gene TRBV4-3 combines with J gene TRBJ1-5; no firm D call. Germline CDR1 LGHNA, CDR2 YSLEER. V lost 4 bases and J 2 bases, leaving 9 bases between the germline ends. This CDR3 has 14 residues. In DNA form, the CDR3 reads TGCGCCAGCAGCCCGGTAATTGGCAATCAGCCCCAGCATTTT. Translating gives CASSPVIGNQPQHF.

The rearrangement joins TRBV21-1 to TRBJ2-7; the D segment call TRBD2 is taken from the table without a DNA check. TRBV21-1 is a listed pseudogene. This CDR3 comprises 16 residues. DNA for the CDR3: TGTGCCAGCAGCCTAAACCCTAGCGAGAGCTCCTACGAGCAGTACTTC. The encoded protein is CASSLNPSESSYEQYF.

In its sample, this clonotype was seen a few times. V is TRBV5-1 and J is TRBJ2-5; D remains unclear. The CDR3 spans 15 residues. With 0 bases removed from V and 5 bases from J, the gap between germline ends came to 14 bases. Germline V gene sequence: CDR1 SGHRS, CDR2 YFSETQ. CDR3 coding DNA: TGCGCCAGCAGCTTGGAGGCCACCGGTAGGGAGACCCAGTACTTC. It yields the protein CASSLEATGRETQYF.

This clonotype was counted many times. J is TRBJ2-5 and V is TRBV13; D remains unclear. CDR1 and CDR2 (germline): PRHDT, FYEKMQ (reference sequence). The CDR3 covers 14 residues. Trimming pared 5 bases from V and 4 bases from J, leaving 14 bases between. The CDR3 is CASSPRVGGETQYF. CDR3 coding DNA: TGTGCCAGCAGCCCCCGCGTGGGTGGAGAGACCCAGTACTTC.

This clonotype was recorded many times. The V and J genes are TRBV20-1 and TRBJ2-7; no reliable D call. Per germline, CDR1 DFQATT and CDR2 SNEGSKA (reference sequence). The CDR3 consists of 15 residues. Trimming shortened V by 4 bases and J by 0 bases, and 16 bases separated the two germline ends. The CDR3 coding sequence is TGCAGTGCTAAACGGCGATTCACCCTCTCCTACGAGCAGTACTTC. Residues: CSAKRRFTLSYEQYF.

The chain couples TRBV9 to TRBJ2-2; D gene unclear. Germline V lookup: CDR1 SGDLS, CDR2 YYNGEE. Trimming took 0 bases from V and 0 from J, leaving 9 bases between them. The CDR3 is 16 amino acids. The CDR3 loop is CASSVETRANTGELFF. The CDR3 nucleotides are TGTGCCAGCAGCGTAGAAACCCGCGCGAACACCGGGGAGCTGTTTTTT.

This clonotype was seen at least ten times. The chain links TRBV25-1 to TRBJ2-1; D might be TRBD1 or TRBD2, each matching 5 bases. The germline CDR1 and CDR2 sequences are MGHDK and SYGVNS. Trimming took off 3 bases at V and 10 bases at J, with 16 bases between the two ends. CDR3 length: 14 residues. DNA for the CDR3: TGTGCCAGCAGTGATGTCGCCGAGAGGGACGAGCAGTTCTTC. Translated, it gives CASSDVAERDEQFF.

Ten or more counts support this clonotype. CDR3 bases: TGCAGTGCGGACCGGACAGGGGGCTCCTACGAGCAGTACTTC. Residues: CSADRTGGSYEQYF. The genes are TRBV20-1 and TRBJ2-7; TRBD1 agrees at 10 bases. V gave up 6 bases and J gave up 0 bases; unmatched junction bases: 5. The CDR3 has 14 amino acids. Germline CDR1 DFQATT, CDR2 SNEGSKA (reference sequence).

This clonotype was counted many times. The rearrangement links TRBV7-9 to TRBJ1-1; D unresolved. V shed 2 bases and J shed 3 bases, with 16 bases lying between them. This CDR3 region has 16 residues. In germline, CDR1 is SEHNR, CDR2 FQNEAQ (reference sequence). The CDR3 region is CASSLNSWAEDTEAFF. The DNA for the CDR3 is TGTGCCAGCAGCTTAAATTCTTGGGCGGAGGACACTGAAGCTTTCTTT.

This clonotype was recorded many times. The chain's CDR3 is CASSFPRDRLHNEQFF. DNA of the CDR3: TGTGCCAGCAGCTTTCCCCGGGACAGACTACACAATGAGCAGTTCTTC. This rearrangement joins TRBV7-8 to TRBJ2-1; 7 nucleotides agree with TRBD1. Unmatched junction bases numbered 10, after V lost 3 bases and J lost 5 bases. The V gene's germline CDR1 is SGHVS and CDR2 FQNEAQ. The CDR3 consists of 16 residues.